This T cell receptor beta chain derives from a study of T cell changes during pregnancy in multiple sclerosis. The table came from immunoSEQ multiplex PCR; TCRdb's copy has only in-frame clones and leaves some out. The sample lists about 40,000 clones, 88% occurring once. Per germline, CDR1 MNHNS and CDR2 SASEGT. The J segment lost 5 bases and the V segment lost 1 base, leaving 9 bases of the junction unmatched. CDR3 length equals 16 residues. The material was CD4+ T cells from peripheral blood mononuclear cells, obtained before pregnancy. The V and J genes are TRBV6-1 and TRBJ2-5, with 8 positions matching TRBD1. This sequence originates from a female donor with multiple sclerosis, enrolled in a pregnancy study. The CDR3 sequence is CASSEVLMTGEETQYF. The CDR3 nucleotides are TGTGCCAGCAGTGAAGTATTGATGACAGGGGAGGAGACCCAGTACTTC.